The present T cell receptor beta chain was sequenced within a study of blood T cell repertoires in COVID-19. Study details: The United States, Italy and Spain provided the acute and convalescent COVID-19 samples.

Sequencing used immunoSEQ multiplex PCR; TCRdb keeps in-frame clones, though not all of them. The table has approximately 130,000 clones, 80% to 90% seen once. This clone was found a few times. Per the germline V gene, CDR1 is MNHNS and CDR2 is SASEGT. Between the trimmed V and J ends, which lost 3 bases and 5 bases, there was a span of 16 bases. This CDR3 is built from 15 residues. This clonotype was obtained from a woman in her fifties or sixties who had recovered from COVID-19. The J gene is TRBJ1-2, the V gene TRBV6-1; D might be TRBD1 (6 bases). The sequencing sample was made of PBMCs or T cells enriched from blood (not recorded which). In DNA form, the CDR3 reads TGTGCCAGCAGTGATGGAGCAGGGGCTGAGTATGGCTACACCTTC. Translated: CASSDGAGAEYGYTF.